This entry lists 6 T cell receptor beta chains sequenced from one sample in a study of CD8 T cells in Susac syndrome. RNA, at roughly 0.45 to 1 ug, was reverse transcribed with random hexamers. One entry per CDR3 protein, called by TCRdb with MiXCR from the immunoSEQ multiplex PCR reads. The data show around 170,000 distinct CDR3 sequences, with approximately 96% seen just once and about 0.16% held by the top ten. Sample: CD8+ T cells from PBMCs. The receptors were gathered from a human donor with multiple sclerosis.

The chain couples TRBV7-9 to TRBJ2-3, with a weak D call TRBD2 (5 bases). The CDR3 length is 16 residues. In germline, CDR1 is SEHNR, CDR2 FQNEAQ (reference sequence). Trimming left V 1 base short and J 6 bases short, with 17 bases between. The CDR3 region has the DNA TGTGCCAGCAGCTTAGTTCCCCGGGGTGACAAGGATACGCAGTATTTT. This codes for CASSLVPRGDKDTQYF.

The chain combines TRBV11-1 with TRBJ2-3; 7 bases line up with TRBD1. Germline trimming cut 7 bases from V and 10 bases from J; bases unmatched to any gene: 32. Germline lookup yields CDR1 SGHAT and CDR2 FQDESV (reference sequence). The CDR3 is made up of 20 amino acids. The CDR3 DNA reads TGTGCCAGCATCAATCGGGGACCGAGGGACAGCCCCAGGGGTGTGTGGGCGCAGTATTTT. Residues: CASINRGPRDSPRGVWAQYF.

J is TRBJ2-7 and V is TRBV27, with D unresolved. The CDR3 has 13 amino acids. V was clipped by 3 bases and J by 4 bases, with 10 bases between them. The germline gives CDR1 MNHEY, CDR2 SMNVEV (reference sequence). The CDR3: CASSFFSGYEQYF. The CDR3, as DNA: TGTGCCAGCAGTTTCTTTTCTGGGTACGAGCAGTACTTC.

The chain is built from TRBV20-1 and TRBJ2-7; D is unclear. The V gene's germline CDR1 is DFQATT and CDR2 SNEGSKA (reference sequence). The CDR3 has 13 residues. V lost 6 bases and J lost 1, with 13 bases in between. The CDR3 nucleotides read TGCAGTGCACGCCCTGGGGATTCCTACGAGCAGTACTTC. This translates into CSARPGDSYEQYF.

This clonotype appeared once. This sequence joins TRBV15 and TRBJ2-3; 13 nucleotides agree with TRBD2. Germline V gives CDR1 LNHNV, CDR2 YYDKDF (reference sequence). The CDR3 has 18 residues. The V and J ends lost 3 bases and 4 bases, in that order; junction bases with no gene match: 10. The CDR3 DNA sequence: TGTGCCACCAGCAGGGGACTAGCGGGGTTAAAGAATCCAGATACGCAGTATTTT. This gives the protein CATSRGLAGLKNPDTQYF.

The J gene is TRBJ2-3, the V gene TRBV27; D possibly corresponds to TRBD2 (6 bases). This CDR3 contains 16 residues. Per the germline V gene, CDR1 is MNHEY and CDR2 is SMNVEV (reference sequence). V was trimmed by 5 bases and J by 6 bases, leaving 21 bases between them. The CDR3 DNA reads as TGTGCCAGCAGTCCGTGGTCTAGCGCATATCCGGATACGCAGTATTTT. It is translated as CASSPWSSAYPDTQYF.